The present T cell receptor (beta chain) was sequenced within a study of blood T cell repertoires in COVID-19. The protocol was immunoSEQ multiplex PCR, while the TCRdb copy is restricted to in-frame clones and leaves out a portion. The repertoire holds about 69,000 clones, 65% to 85% seen once, with 16% in the top ten. Trimming stripped 0 bases from V and 0 bases from J, with 4 bases between. CDR1 is MNHEY and CDR2 is SMNVEV in the germline V gene (reference sequence). This CDR3 has 14 residues. The TCR comes from a man in his sixties with acute or convalescent COVID-19. This chain joins TRBV27 and TRBJ2-3; unclear D gene. The specimen was peripheral blood. This chain's CDR3 is CASSLSTSTDTQYF. CDR3 sequence (DNA): TGTGCCAGCAGTTTATCGACTAGCACAGATACGCAGTATTTT.